One sample yielded the 4 T cell receptor beta chains listed below, sequenced in a study of blood T cell repertoires in COVID-19. Profiling relied on immunoSEQ multiplex PCR, and the TCRdb table lists in-frame clones only, not all of them. The data contain a few hundred thousand clones, approximately 82% of them singletons. Specimen: peripheral blood. These receptors were taken from a man in his forties or fifties with active or convalescent COVID-19.

This chain links TRBV6-2 or TRBV6-3 with TRBJ2-1; tentative D call: TRBD2 (6 bases). Germline lookup yields CDR1 MNHEY and CDR2 SVGEGT. CDR3 length equals 16 residues. V was cut by 2 bases and J by 5 bases, with 16 bases left in between. In DNA form, the CDR3 reads TGTGCCAGCAGTTACCGGGACGGGAGAGGGAACAATGAGCAGTTCTTC. The encoded protein is CASSYRDGRGNNEQFF.

V gene TRBV10-3 combines with J gene TRBJ2-7; D may be TRBD2 (5 bases). The CDR3 totals 15 residues. Trimming stripped 0 bases from V and 0 bases from J, with 9 bases between. Germline loops: CDR1 ENHRY, CDR2 SYGVKD. The CDR3 DNA reads TGTGCCATCAGTGAGTCTAGCGTGAACTCCTACGAGCAGTACTTC. Encoded protein: CAISESSVNSYEQYF.

This clone has only one observation. The V gene is TRBV5-1, the J gene TRBJ2-1; 11 nucleotides align to TRBD2. The CDR3 loop spans 17 amino acids. Germline lookup yields CDR1 SGHRS and CDR2 YFSETQ. V was clipped by 2 bases and J by 3 bases; unmatched bases: 7. Written as DNA, the CDR3 is TGCGCCAGCAGCTTTGTCCCGGGACTAGCGGTCTACAATGAGCAGTTCTTC. Its protein is CASSFVPGLAVYNEQFF.

This sequence joins TRBV2 and TRBJ2-1; 9 nucleotides line up with TRBD2. J was trimmed by 6 bases and V by 8 bases; bases with no gene match: 5. Germline assignment: CDR1 SNHLY and CDR2 FYNNEI. This CDR3 region has 13 residues. This CDR3 is CASLAGVLNEQFF. The CDR3 nucleotides are TGTGCCAGCTTAGCGGGGGTCCTCAATGAGCAGTTCTTC.